This entry describes one TCR beta chain. Its antigen remains unidentified. This sample is part of a study of memory CD4+ T cells and cytomegalovirus serostatus. About the research overall: Donors were healthy Belgian adults, 8 to 10 CMV seropositive and around 23 seronegative.

As processed by the authors: After removing out-of-frame reads, 2,204,828 distinct TCRbeta sequences remained. Clones were read by immunoSEQ multiplex PCR, and TCRdb kept only the in-frame ones, dropping some. The V and J calls and clone size come from that table; D and trimming were worked out from the DNA. The table includes under 80,000 clones, roughly 80% detected once. The CDR3 sequence is 13 residues long. Germline CDR1 MNHEY, CDR2 SVGAGI. V lost 0 bases, J lost 5 bases, and 7 bases lay in between. Single viable CD3+CD4+CD8-CD45RO+ cells were sorted as the memory CD4+ T cells. CD4+ T cells were isolated by positive magnetic selection. Points from the study as a whole: A US-trained random forest predicted CMV serostatus with median AUC around 0.92.

This receptor was obtained from an adult in good health and CMV-seropositive. The sequenced sample consisted of memory CD4+ T cells from blood. The V gene is TRBV6-5, the J gene TRBJ1-1, with D unclear. In nucleotides, the CDR3 is TGTGCCAGCAGTTACTCAAGGTCGACTGAAGCTTTCTTT. Residues: CASSYSRSTEAFF.